Listed here are 27 T cell receptor beta chains from one sample, sequenced in a study of blood T cell repertoires in COVID-19. Only in-frame clones appear in the TCRdb table, and some are missing; sequencing was by immunoSEQ multiplex PCR. The table shows over 250,000 clones, with approximately 93% occurring only once. The source material was peripheral blood. Source of these receptors: a woman in her 30s with COVID-19, enrolled during active disease.

The V call is TRBV7-8, the J call TRBJ1-3; TRBD1 matches at 7 bases. Germline trimming cut 3 bases from V and 0 bases from J; bases unmatched to any gene: 8. CDR3 length: 17 residues. Germline CDR1 SGHVS, CDR2 FQNEAQ. CDR3 sequence reads: CASSLEGQLFSGNTIYF. The DNA of the CDR3 is TGTGCCAGCAGCTTGGAGGGACAGCTTTTCTCTGGAAACACCATATATTTT.

This clone has only one observation. The CDR3 DNA is TGTGCCAGCAGCCAAAACCCGGGGGACTATGGCTACACCTTC. Its translation: CASSQNPGDYGYTF. This rearrangement joins TRBV3-1 (or the pseudogene TRBV3-2) to TRBJ1-2, with D maybe TRBD1 (5 bases). Trimming cost V 2 bases and J 3 bases, with 10 bases left between them. In germline, CDR1 is LGHDT, CDR2 YNNKEL (reference sequence). The CDR3 is made up of 14 amino acids.

Remarks on this clone: Other DNA sequences in this specimen translate into the identical CDR3. This chain joins TRBV27 and TRBJ2-7, with TRBD1 as a possible D gene (5 bases). V was trimmed by 6 bases and J by 0 bases, leaving 6 bases between them. This CDR3 contains 12 residues. Germline V gene sequence: CDR1 MNHEY, CDR2 SMNVEV (reference sequence). This chain's CDR3 is CASSDSSYEQYF. The CDR3 region has the DNA TGTGCCAGCAGCGACAGCTCCTACGAGCAGTACTTC.

The rearrangement joins TRBV27 to TRBJ1-2; D possibly corresponds to TRBD1 (6 bases). The length of the CDR3 is 14 residues. Trimming shortened V by 5 bases and J by 7 bases, and 17 bases separated the two germline ends. Germline values: CDR1 MNHEY, CDR2 SMNVEV (reference sequence). CDR3 sequence reads: CASSPTGGGSGYTF. In DNA, the CDR3 is TGTGCCAGCAGTCCCACGGGAGGGGGGAGTGGCTACACCTTC.

The rearrangement links TRBV5-1 to TRBJ2-1, with TRBD2 matching over 7 bases. The germline CDR1 and CDR2 sequences are SGHRS and YFSETQ. The ends lost 6 bases at V and 3 bases at J; junction bases unmatched: 9. The CDR3 has 15 residues. The CDR3 coding sequence is TGCGCCAGCACTTTCAGCGGGACTGACTACAATGAGCAGTTCTTC. Translated, it gives CASTFSGTDYNEQFF.

The rearrangement uses TRBV19 and TRBJ1-2, with no clear D. This CDR3 spans 12 amino acids. V lost 6 bases to trimming and J lost 2 bases, with 7 bases between them. The germline V gene has CDR1 LNHDA and CDR2 SQIVND (reference sequence). CDR3 protein: CASRRGNYGYTF. Written as DNA, the CDR3 is TGTGCCAGTAGACGGGGAAACTATGGCTACACCTTC.

The chain employs TRBV5-4 and TRBJ2-7, with a weak D call TRBD2 (5 bases). The V end was cut by 2 bases, the J end by 6 bases, with 18 bases between. Germline values: CDR1 SGHNT, CDR2 YYREEE (reference sequence). CDR3 length: 15 amino acids. The CDR3 loop reads CASSLKGGRVSEQYF. The DNA for the CDR3 is TGTGCCAGCAGCTTAAAAGGTGGGAGAGTATCCGAGCAGTACTTC.

This chain links TRBV4-1 with TRBJ2-6; TRBD1 might be the D (5 bases). This CDR3 has 16 amino acids. V was shortened by 1 base and J by 12 bases, with 19 bases between the two germline ends. Germline lookup yields CDR1 MGHRA and CDR2 YSYEKL. CDR3 residues: CASSQGRGPQPSVLTF. The CDR3 DNA is TGCGCCAGCAGCCAAGGAAGGGGTCCTCAACCCTCCGTCCTGACTTTC.

The rearrangement joins TRBV30 to TRBJ1-6; TRBD1 agrees at 8 bases. The CDR3 consists of 15 residues. Germline CDR1 is GTSNPN and CDR2 is SVGIG (reference sequence). The V segment lost 0 bases and the J segment 8 bases; nucleotides outside the gene matches: 6. The CDR3 spells CAWSVLDREDSPLHF. For the CDR3, the DNA is TGTGCCTGGAGTGTACTGGACAGGGAGGATTCACCCCTCCACTTT.

The chain carries TRBV4-2 and TRBJ2-2; TRBD2 agrees at 8 bases. From germline, CDR1 is LGHNA and CDR2 YNFKEQ. The ends lost 1 base at V and 7 bases at J; junction bases unmatched: 2. The CDR3 has 14 amino acids. CDR3 protein: CASSQVREDGELFF. As DNA, the CDR3 is TGTGCCAGCAGCCAAGTGCGGGAGGACGGGGAGCTGTTTTTT.

The rearrangement uses TRBV19 and TRBJ2-2; 7 bases line up with TRBD1. The CDR3 spans 14 residues. V dropped 5 bases and J dropped 4; count of bases not matched to a gene: 4. The V gene's germline CDR1 is LNHDA and CDR2 SQIVND (reference sequence). The CDR3 region is CASSSRDSTGELFF. In DNA form, the CDR3 reads TGTGCCAGTAGTTCCCGGGACAGCACCGGGGAGCTGTTTTTT.

The V gene is TRBV5-1, the J gene TRBJ2-7; tentative D call: TRBD2 (6 bases). There are 14 residues in the CDR3. V dropped 6 bases and J dropped 5 bases, with 18 bases sitting between them. Germline CDR1 and CDR2: SGHRS and YFSETQ. The CDR3 sequence: CASMEGSPNHEQYF. CDR3 sequence (DNA): TGCGCCAGCATGGAGGGGTCCCCCAACCACGAGCAGTACTTC.

Worth noting for this clone: An end of the junction differs from the germline gene, which may be a read error. The chain combines TRBV7-9 with TRBJ2-1; D is ambiguous. Germline loops: CDR1 SEHNR, CDR2 FQNEAQ (reference sequence). This CDR3 region has 12 residues. As DNA, the CDR3 is TGTGCCAGCACCTTAAGCGTAGGCGAGCAGTTCTTC. Translated, it gives CASTLSVGEQFF.

This chain connects TRBV29-1 to TRBJ2-1, with D possibly matching TRBD1 (6 bases). Germline CDR1 reads SQVTM; CDR2 reads ANQGSEA. The CDR3 runs to 12 residues. V lost 7 bases and J 7 bases, leaving 14 bases between the germline ends. The CDR3 DNA is TGCAGCGGCACAGGGTTCAGTAATGAGCAGTTCTTC. It yields the protein CSGTGFSNEQFF.

The chain carries TRBV25-1 and TRBJ1-4, with 7 bases matching TRBD1. Germline CDR1 and CDR2: MGHDK and SYGVNS. The CDR3 is 17 residues long. The V and J ends lost 2 bases and 7 bases, in that order; junction bases with no gene match: 13. The CDR3 region has the DNA TGTGCCAGCAGTGAAGGTATAGGGGGCGCCTTCAGTGAAAAACTGTTTTTT. It is translated as CASSEGIGGAFSEKLFF.

Many counts were recorded for this clone. This sequence joins TRBV2 and TRBJ1-1; no clear D. The length of the CDR3 is 11 residues. Germline CDR1 reads SNHLY; CDR2 reads FYNNEI. The V end was cut by 2 bases, the J end by 10 bases, with 8 bases between. CDR3: CASSERGPAFF. CDR3 DNA: TGTGCCAGCAGTGAAAGAGGGCCAGCTTTCTTT.

J is TRBJ2-7 and V is TRBV6-1; TRBD2 aligns across 9 bases. The length of the CDR3 is 14 residues. CDR1 MNHNS and CDR2 SASEGT come from the germline V gene. Trimming at V came to 3 bases and at J to 1 base, leaving 1 base not matched to a gene. The CDR3 nucleotides read TGTGCCAGCAGTGACCTAGCGGGGTCCTACGAGCAGTACTTC. Protein sequence: CASSDLAGSYEQYF.

This chain joins TRBV5-1 and TRBJ1-1, with D possibly TRBD1 on 5 matching bases. Germline V gene data show CDR1 as SGHRS and CDR2 as YFSETQ. The CDR3 length is 14 residues. With 4 bases removed from V and 2 bases from J, the gap between germline ends came to 12 bases. CDR3 bases: TGCGCCAGCAGCCCGAGGAGGGGAAACACTGAAGCTTTCTTT. It codes for CASSPRRGNTEAFF.

This chain connects TRBV4-2 to TRBJ1-3; 9 bases are shared with TRBD1. The CDR3 consists of 16 residues. From germline, CDR1 is LGHNA and CDR2 YNFKEQ. Losses at the gene ends were 5 bases for V and 1 base for J; bases not matched to a gene: 6. The CDR3 DNA is TGTGCCAGCAGCACACAGGGGGCAAGGTCTGGAAACACCATATATTTT. Amino acid sequence: CASSTQGARSGNTIYF.

The J gene is TRBJ2-1, the V gene TRBV11-3; D uncertain. CDR1 SGHNT and CDR2 YENEEA come from the germline V gene. The germline V and J ends were trimmed by 2 bases and 13 bases, with 15 bases remaining between them. The CDR3 covers 13 residues. In nucleotides, the CDR3 is TGTGCCAGCAGCTTATTCCGAACTACCGATCAGTTCTTC. Translating it yields CASSLFRTTDQFF.

The gene calls are TRBV5-4 and TRBJ1-1; tentatively, D is TRBD1 (5 bases). Germline loops: CDR1 SGHNT, CDR2 YYREEE (reference sequence). The CDR3 consists of 16 residues. Deletions cut 4 bases from V and 1 base from J, with 17 bases between. The CDR3 sequence: CASSLGGLEPNTEAFF. The CDR3, as DNA: TGTGCCAGCAGCCTCGGGGGGTTAGAACCGAACACTGAAGCTTTCTTT.

The rearrangement joins TRBV3-1 (or the pseudogene TRBV3-2) to TRBJ2-1; 9 bases line up with TRBD2. CDR1 and CDR2 from the germline V gene are LGHDT and YNNKEL (reference sequence). The CDR3 is 18 residues long. V lost 1 base, J lost 1 base, and 8 bases stayed unmatched. The CDR3 sequence is CASSQGPSGMVSYNEQFF. The CDR3 nucleotides read TGTGCCAGCAGCCAAGGCCCTAGCGGGATGGTTTCCTACAATGAGCAGTTCTTC.

This clone was seen only once. The rearrangement links TRBV12-5 to TRBJ2-1; TRBD2 matches at 9 bases. The CDR3 consists of 17 residues. CDR1 and CDR2 (germline): LGHNT, FRNRAP. J gave up 4 bases and V 2 bases, and 9 bases lay outside the gene matches. The CDR3 DNA is TGTGCTAGTGGTTTGTCTGCGGGAGGGGGCGCGTACAATGAGCAGTTCTTC. Protein: CASGLSAGGGAYNEQFF.

This clone appeared a few times. The chain is built from TRBV11-2 and TRBJ1-1, with 10 positions matching TRBD1. With 4 bases clipped from V and 5 bases from J, the junction kept 16 bases outside the gene matches. Germline assignment: CDR1 SGHAT and CDR2 FQNNGV. The CDR3 totals 18 residues. The CDR3 loop is CASSSFRQGARGSTEAFF. The DNA for the CDR3 is TGTGCCAGCAGCTCATTCAGACAGGGGGCGCGAGGGTCGACTGAAGCTTTCTTT.

The rearrangement links TRBV30 to TRBJ1-4, with D unclear. CDR3 size: 14 residues. Germline loops: CDR1 GTSNPN, CDR2 SVGIG (reference sequence). V was shortened by 2 bases and J by 7 bases, with 14 bases between the two germline ends. CDR3 nucleotides: TGTGCCTGGAGTCCTACGGGGAGAGGTGAAAAACTGTTTTTT. It encodes CAWSPTGRGEKLFF.

This chain joins TRBV7-9 and TRBJ1-5; 7 nucleotides match TRBD1. The trim removed 5 bases at V and 2 bases at J, leaving 12 bases unmatched. Germline V lookup: CDR1 SEHNR, CDR2 FQNEAQ (reference sequence). The CDR3 has 17 residues. In DNA form, the CDR3 reads TGTGCCAGCAGCCAAGATCCGACAGGGCAAGGCAATCAGCCCCAGCATTTT. It is translated as CASSQDPTGQGNQPQHF.

The rearrangement uses TRBV29-1 and TRBJ2-7; D is possibly TRBD2 (7 bases). Germline V gene lookup returns CDR1 SQVTM and CDR2 ANQGSEA. Trimming removed 3 bases from V and 6 bases from J, with 9 bases in between. This CDR3 has 11 residues. The DNA for the CDR3 is TGCAGCGTTGAGGGGGGGCGCGAGCAGTACTTC. Protein product: CSVEGGREQYF.